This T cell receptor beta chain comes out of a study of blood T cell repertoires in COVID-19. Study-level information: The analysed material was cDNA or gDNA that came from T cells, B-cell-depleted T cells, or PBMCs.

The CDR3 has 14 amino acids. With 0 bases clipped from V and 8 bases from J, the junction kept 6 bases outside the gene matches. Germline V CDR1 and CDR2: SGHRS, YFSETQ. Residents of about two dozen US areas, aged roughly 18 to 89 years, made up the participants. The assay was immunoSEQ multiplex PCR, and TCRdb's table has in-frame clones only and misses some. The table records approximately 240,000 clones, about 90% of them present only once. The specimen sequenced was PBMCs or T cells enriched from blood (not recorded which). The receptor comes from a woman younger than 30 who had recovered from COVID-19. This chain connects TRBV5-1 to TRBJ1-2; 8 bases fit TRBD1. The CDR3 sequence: CASSLGQGQEGYTF. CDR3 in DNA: TGCGCCAGCAGCTTGGGACAGGGGCAAGAAGGCTACACCTTC.